This TCR beta chain was captured in a study of a mutant IDH1 vaccine in newly diagnosed glioma. Study outcomes and limitations: Apparently, pseudoprogression bore no relation to changes among the top peripheral T cell clonotypes.

Regarding time point: week 35, safety follow-up. A single vaccine dose contained 300 ug of mutant IDH1 20-mer peptide, and topical imiquimod was used with it. Method: immunoSEQ multiplex PCR; TCRdb's copy keeps in-frame clones and lacks some. Of about 26,000 clones listed, over 80% are singletons. Germline assignment: CDR1 KGHSH and CDR2 LQKENI. The ends were cut back, 0 bases at V and 4 bases at J, with 12 bases in the middle. This CDR3 contains 15 residues. A remark on this clone: What it binds is not known.

The rearrangement links TRBV18 to TRBJ1-1; D remains unclear. Sequenced material: PBMCs, taken from a glioma patient whose treatment included an IDH1 peptide vaccine. This TCR was recovered from a young man with glioma. CDR3 amino acids: CASSPPGPPGTEAFF. CDR3 DNA sequence: TGTGCCAGCTCACCACCGGGTCCACCGGGCACTGAAGCTTTCTTT.